This T cell receptor (beta chain) was recorded in a study of Ad26.COV2.S vaccination and SARS-CoV-2 variants. The sample's treatment: 15 to 20 received Ad26.COV2.S at low or high dose, single or two shots; a few received placebo; per-sample allocation not given. Sampling was done on day 63 after the first vaccine or placebo injection. The study used a vaccine consisting of an Ad26 vector that expressed Wuhan-strain SARS-CoV-2 spike. With V trimmed by 7 bases and J by 1 base, 9 bases remained unmatched. CDR3 length: 16 residues. Germline assignment: CDR1 LNHDA and CDR2 SQIVND (reference sequence). On this clone: Its cognate antigen is unknown.

TCRdb's copy holds only in-frame clones and misses some; the assay was immunoSEQ multiplex PCR. The repertoire includes under 550,000 clones, about 93% of them detected once, and over 9% sits in the top ten. Study observations and caveats: Comparable non-spike TCR breadth was observed in vaccine and placebo recipients.

The chain is built from TRBV19 and TRBJ2-3; 9 bases are shared with TRBD2. The source is a person aged 18-65 years who received the Ad26.COV2.S COVID-19 vaccine or a placebo. The specimen comprised peripheral blood, sampled in a trial of Ad26.COV2.S vaccine versus placebo. CDR3 coding DNA: TGTGCCAGTAATGACCCTAGCGGGACGGGCACAGATACGCAGTATTTT. Translated: CASNDPSGTGTDTQYF.